These 3 T cell receptor beta chains were all obtained from the same sample, sequenced in a study of T cell responses to AZD1222 COVID-19 vaccine. Assay used: immunoSEQ multiplex PCR; TCRdb lists only in-frame clones, some missing. The sample includes around 110,000 clones, around nine tenths of them seen just once. Sequencing was performed on peripheral blood, taken on day 0 of AZD1222 vaccination. The receptor set was obtained from an adult in good health.

V usage is TRBV6-5 and J usage is TRBJ1-2; a weak D match, TRBD1 (6 bases). Deletions cut 8 bases from V and 7 bases from J, with 17 bases between. This CDR3 spans 13 amino acids. The germline V gene has CDR1 MNHEY and CDR2 SVGAGI. DNA for the CDR3: TGTGCCAGCTATTGGGAGGGGGGGGTTGGCTACACCTTC. Translated, it gives CASYWEGGVGYTF.

J is TRBJ2-5 and V is TRBV29-1, with D tentatively TRBD2 (6 bases). CDR1 and CDR2 (germline): SQVTM, ANQGSEA. Trimming cost V 5 bases and J 5 bases, with 12 bases left between them. CDR3 length: 12 amino acids. CDR3 amino acids: CSVYGGGETQYF. The CDR3 coding sequence is TGCAGCGTTTATGGGGGAGGTGAGACCCAGTACTTC. Full variable domain (rest looked up from reference TRBV29-1 and TRBJ2-5): SAVISQKPSRDICQRGTSLTIQCQVDSQVTMMFWYRQQPGQSLTLIATANQGSEATYESGFVIDKFPISRPNLTFSTLTVSNMSPEDSSIYLCSVYGGGETQYFGPGTRLLVL.

The chain joins TRBV21-1 to TRBJ1-5. TRBV21-1 is given as a pseudogene. The CDR3 sequence is 16 residues long. CDR3 sequence: CASSKAPENSNQPQHF. CDR3 nucleotide sequence: TGTGCCAGCAGCAAAGCCCCGGAAAATAGCAATCAGCCCCAGCATTTT.